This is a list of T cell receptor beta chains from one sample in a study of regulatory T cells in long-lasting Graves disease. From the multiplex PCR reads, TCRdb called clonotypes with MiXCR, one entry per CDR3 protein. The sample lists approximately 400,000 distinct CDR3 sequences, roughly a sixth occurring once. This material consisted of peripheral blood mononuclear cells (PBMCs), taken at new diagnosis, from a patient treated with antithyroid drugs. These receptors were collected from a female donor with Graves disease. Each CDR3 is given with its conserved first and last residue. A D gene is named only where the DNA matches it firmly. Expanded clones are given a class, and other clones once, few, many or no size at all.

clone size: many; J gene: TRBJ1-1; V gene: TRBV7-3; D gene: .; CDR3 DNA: TGTGCCAGCAGCTTAACTTCAGGACCGAACACTGAAGCTTTCTTT; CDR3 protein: CASSLTSGPNTEAFF
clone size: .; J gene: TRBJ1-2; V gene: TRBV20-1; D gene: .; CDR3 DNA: TGCAGTGCTAGAGAGGGGACTAACTATGGCTACACCTTC; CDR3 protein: CSAREGTNYGYTF
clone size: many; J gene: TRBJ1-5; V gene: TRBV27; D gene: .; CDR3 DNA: TGTGCCAGCAGTTTAAGTTGGGGGCAGTTTAATCAGCCCCAGCATTTT; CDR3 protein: CASSLSWGQFNQPQHF
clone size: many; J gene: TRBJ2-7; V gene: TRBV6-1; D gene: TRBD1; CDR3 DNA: TGTGCCAGCAGTAATGGACAGGGGCAGTACTTC; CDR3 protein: CASSNGQGQYF
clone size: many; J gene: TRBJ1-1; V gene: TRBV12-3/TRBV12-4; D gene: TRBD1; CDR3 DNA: TGTGCCAGCAGTCTACCCGCGACAGGGCCCACTGAAGCTTTCTTT; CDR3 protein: CASSLPATGPTEAFF
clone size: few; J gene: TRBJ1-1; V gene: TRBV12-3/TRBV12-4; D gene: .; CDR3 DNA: TGTGCCAGCACCAGGGATACCAACACTGAAGCTTTCTTT; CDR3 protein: CASTRDTNTEAFF
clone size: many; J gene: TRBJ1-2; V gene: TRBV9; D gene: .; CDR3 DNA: TGTGCCAGCAGCGTGGCCAGGTCAGACTATGGCTACACCTTC; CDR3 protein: CASSVARSDYGYTF
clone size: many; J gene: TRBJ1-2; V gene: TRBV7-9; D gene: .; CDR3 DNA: TGTGCCAGCAGCTTAGTAGGTACGGGAGCTAACTATGGCTACACCTTC; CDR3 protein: CASSLVGTGANYGYTF
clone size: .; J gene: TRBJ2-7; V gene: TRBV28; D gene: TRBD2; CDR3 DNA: TGTGCCAGCAGCTCACTAGCGGGGGATTATTACGAGCAGTACTTC; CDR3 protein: CASSSLAGDYYEQYF
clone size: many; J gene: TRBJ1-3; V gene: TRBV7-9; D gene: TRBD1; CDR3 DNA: TGTGCCAGCAGCTTATTGCCCCCGGGACAGGGGCCTGGAAACACCATATATTTT; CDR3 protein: CASSLLPPGQGPGNTIYF
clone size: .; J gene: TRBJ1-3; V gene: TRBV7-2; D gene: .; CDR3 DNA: TGTGCCAGCAGCCCTGGACAGCCTGGAAACACCATATATTTT; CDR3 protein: CASSPGQPGNTIYF
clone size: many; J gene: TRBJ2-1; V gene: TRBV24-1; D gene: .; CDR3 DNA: TGTGCCACCAGTGATCTAAATGAGCAGTTCTTC; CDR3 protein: CATSDLNEQFF
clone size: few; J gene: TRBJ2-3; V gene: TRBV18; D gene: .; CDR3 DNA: TGTGCCAGCTCACCAGGGGCGAGAAGCACAGATACGCAGTATTTT; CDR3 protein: CASSPGARSTDTQYF
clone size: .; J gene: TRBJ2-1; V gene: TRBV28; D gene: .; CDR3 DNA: TGTGCCAGCAGACCAAGGGGATTTCGCTCCTACAATGAGCAGTTCTTC; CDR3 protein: CASRPRGFRSYNEQFF
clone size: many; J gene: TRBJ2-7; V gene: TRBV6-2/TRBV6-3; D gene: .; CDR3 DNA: TGTGCCAGCAGTTACTCCCCGGGACTCATCTACGAGCAGTACTTC; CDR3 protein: CASSYSPGLIYEQYF
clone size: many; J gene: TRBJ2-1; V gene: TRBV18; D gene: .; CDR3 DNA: TGTGCCAGCTCACCACAGGAGTCTGAGCAGTTCTTC; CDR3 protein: CASSPQESEQFF
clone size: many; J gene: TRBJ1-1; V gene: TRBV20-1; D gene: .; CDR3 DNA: TGCAGTGCTAGGGTTTCAGGACAGAGGCGGACTGAAGCTTTCTTT; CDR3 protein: CSARVSGQRRTEAFF
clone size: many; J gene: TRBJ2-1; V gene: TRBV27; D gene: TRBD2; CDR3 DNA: TGTGCCAGCAGTTTGGGACGGACTAGCGAACACAATGAGCAGTTCTTC; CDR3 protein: CASSLGRTSEHNEQFF
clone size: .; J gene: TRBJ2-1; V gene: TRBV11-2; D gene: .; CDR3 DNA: TGTGCCAGCAGCATTAGAAGGGGACACAGCTCCTACAATGAGCAGTTCTTC; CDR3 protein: CASSIRRGHSSYNEQFF
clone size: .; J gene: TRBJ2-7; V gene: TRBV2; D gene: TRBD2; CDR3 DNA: TGTGCCAGCAGGGGCAGCGGGAGGCCCTACGAGCAGTACTTC; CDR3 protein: CASRGSGRPYEQYF
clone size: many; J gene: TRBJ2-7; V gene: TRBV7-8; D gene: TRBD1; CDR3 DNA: TGTGCCAGCAGTTCACAGACAGGGGAGTTTGGGGAGCAGTACTTC; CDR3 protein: CASSSQTGEFGEQYF
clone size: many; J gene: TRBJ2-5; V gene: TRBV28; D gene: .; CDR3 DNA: TGTGCCAGCAGTCCCGGGGACATCCAAGAGACCCAGTACTTC; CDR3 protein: CASSPGDIQETQYF
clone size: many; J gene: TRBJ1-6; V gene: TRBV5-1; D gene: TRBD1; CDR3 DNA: TGCGCCAGCAGCTCGGAGGGGGCGAGTTCACCCCTCCACTTT; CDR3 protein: CASSSEGASSPLHF
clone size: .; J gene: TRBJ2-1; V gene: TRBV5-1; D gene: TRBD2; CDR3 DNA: TGCGCCAGCAGCTACCGGACTAGCGGGGGGGACTACAATGAGCAGTTCTTC; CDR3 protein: CASSYRTSGGDYNEQFF
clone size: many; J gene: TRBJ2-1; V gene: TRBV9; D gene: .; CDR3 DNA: TGTGCCAGCAGCGTAGACCTCGGCGGATTCGAGCAGTTCTTC; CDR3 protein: CASSVDLGGFEQFF
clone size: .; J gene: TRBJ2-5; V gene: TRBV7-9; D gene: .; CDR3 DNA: TGTGCCAGCAGCCCCATAGAGACCCAGTACTTC; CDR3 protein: CASSPIETQYF
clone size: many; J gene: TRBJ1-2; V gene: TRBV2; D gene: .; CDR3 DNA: TGTGCCAGCATTCGGACATTCTTCTATGGCTACACCTTC; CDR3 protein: CASIRTFFYGYTF
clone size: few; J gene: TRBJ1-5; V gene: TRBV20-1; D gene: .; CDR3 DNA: TGCAGTGCTAGAGAAGGGGGAAAGGGGCGGGATCAGCCCCAGCATTTT; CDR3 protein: CSAREGGKGRDQPQHF
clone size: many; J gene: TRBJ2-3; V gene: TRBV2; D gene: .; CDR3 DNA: TGTGCCAGCAGTGAAGGTTCCAGGTCGGTCACAGATACGCAGTATTTT; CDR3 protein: CASSEGSRSVTDTQYF
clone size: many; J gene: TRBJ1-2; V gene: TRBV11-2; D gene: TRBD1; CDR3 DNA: TGTGCCAGCAGTGATAAAGCGGGACAGGGCGGACATGGCTACACCTTC; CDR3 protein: CASSDKAGQGGHGYTF
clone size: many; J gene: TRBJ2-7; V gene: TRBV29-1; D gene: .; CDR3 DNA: TGCAGCGTTGAAGACAGTTACGAGCAGTACTTC; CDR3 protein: CSVEDSYEQYF
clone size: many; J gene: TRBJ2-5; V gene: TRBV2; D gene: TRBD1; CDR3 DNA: TGTGCCAGCAGTGAAGCAGACAGGGATGAAGAGACCCAGTACTTC; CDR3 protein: CASSEADRDEETQYF
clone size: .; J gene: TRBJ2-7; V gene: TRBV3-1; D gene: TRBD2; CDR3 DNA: TGTGCCAGCAGCTACGGACTAGCCGACGAGCAGTACTTC; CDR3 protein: CASSYGLADEQYF
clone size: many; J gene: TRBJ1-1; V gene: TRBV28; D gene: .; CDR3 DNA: TGTGCCAGCAGTGTACGGGATGCCCGCAACGACGAGGCTTTCTTT; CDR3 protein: CASSVRDARNDEAFF
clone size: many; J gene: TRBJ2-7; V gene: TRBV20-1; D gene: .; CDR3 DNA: TGCAGTGCTAGAGATTCCCGGACATTACCCTACGAGCAGTACTTC; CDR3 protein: CSARDSRTLPYEQYF
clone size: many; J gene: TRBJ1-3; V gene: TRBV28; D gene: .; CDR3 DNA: TGTGCCAGCAGAGGACGCCTAGTCTCTGGAAACACCATATATTTT; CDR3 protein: CASRGRLVSGNTIYF
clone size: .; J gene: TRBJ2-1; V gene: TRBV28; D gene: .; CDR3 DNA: TGTGCCAGCAGTGAACAGGGCCGGGACTACAATGAGCAGTTCTTC; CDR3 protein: CASSEQGRDYNEQFF
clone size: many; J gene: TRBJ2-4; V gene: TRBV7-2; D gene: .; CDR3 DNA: TGTGCCAGCAGCGTAAACTGGATACTAGCCAAAAACATTCAGTACTTC; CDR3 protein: CASSVNWILAKNIQYF
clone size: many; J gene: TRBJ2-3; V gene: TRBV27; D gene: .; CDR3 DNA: TGTGCCAGCAGTTCCCCTCAGGACGGACAAGGCATGCCAGATACGCAGTATTTT; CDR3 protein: CASSSPQDGQGMPDTQYF
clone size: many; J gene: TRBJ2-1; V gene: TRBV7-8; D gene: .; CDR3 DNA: TGTGCCAGTAGCGGCGGGGGCTATGAGCAGTTCTTC; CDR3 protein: CASSGGGYEQFF
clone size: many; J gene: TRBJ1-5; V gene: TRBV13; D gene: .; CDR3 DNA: TGTGCCAGCAGCTCCAGGGTACGGAGCAATCAGCCCCAGCATTTT; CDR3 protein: CASSSRVRSNQPQHF